A selection of T cell receptor beta chains follows, all from one sample in a study of cytomegalovirus exposure and HLA in healthy donors. Assay: immunoSEQ multiplex PCR; the TCRdb copy retains only in-frame clones and omits some. The sample contains around 170,000 clones, over 70% of which appear only once. Sequencing used PBMCs. The receptors stem from a woman between 45 and 65 years old in good health and CMV-seronegative. Both conserved end residues are part of each CDR3. A D gene is named only where the DNA matches it firmly. Size is omitted from some rows. Given values are once, few, many or a class for expanded clones.

V: TRBV19; D: .; size: .; J: TRBJ2-3; DNA: TGTGCCAGTAGTATAGAAGGTGCGGGCACAGATACGCAGTATTTT; CDR3: CASSIEGAGTDTQYF
V: TRBV19; D: .; size: .; J: TRBJ1-5; DNA: TGTGCCAGTAGTGGCGGGCATAGGCCCCAGCATTTT; CDR3: CASSGGHRPQHF
V: TRBV4-1; D: .; size: .; J: TRBJ2-1; DNA: TGCGCCAGCAGCCAAGGTCAAGCGCATCTCAATGAGCAGTTCTTC; CDR3: CASSQGQAHLNEQFF
V: TRBV5-1; D: .; size: once; J: TRBJ1-5; DNA: TGCGCCAGCAGCCCTGGGGGGGCGGGTGGACAGCCCCAGCATTTT; CDR3: CASSPGGAGGQPQHF
V: TRBV28; D: .; size: few; J: TRBJ2-7; DNA: TGTGCCAGCAGTTTTGGGGCTTTGGGCGAGCAGTACTTC; CDR3: CASSFGALGEQYF
V: TRBV6-6; D: TRBD1; size: .; J: TRBJ2-7; DNA: TGTGCCAGCAGTTCGCCGGACAGGGGGCATGACGAGCAGTACTTC; CDR3: CASSSPDRGHDEQYF
V: TRBV11-3; D: .; size: .; J: TRBJ2-7; DNA: TGTGCCAGCAGCCGGGACACCCCCTACGAGCAGTACTTC; CDR3: CASSRDTPYEQYF
V: TRBV6-5; D: .; size: .; J: TRBJ2-7; DNA: TGTGCCAGCAGTTACCACAACGAGGGGGTCGAGCAGTACTTC; CDR3: CASSYHNEGVEQYF
V: TRBV2; D: .; size: once; J: TRBJ2-6; DNA: TGTGCCAGCAGTGTTTACTCTGGGGCCAACGTCCTGACTTTC; CDR3: CASSVYSGANVLTF
V: TRBV29-1; D: .; size: few; J: TRBJ2-5; DNA: TGCAGCGTTGAAGATCCCAGTGAGACCCAGTACTTC; CDR3: CSVEDPSETQYF
V: TRBV28; D: TRBD2; size: .; J: TRBJ2-2; DNA: TGTGCCAGCACGACTAGCGGGGGGATCGGGGAGCTGTTTTTT; CDR3: CASTTSGGIGELFF
V: TRBV28; D: .; size: .; J: TRBJ2-3; DNA: TGTGCCAGCAGAACCCCCCGCCGGGGGGCCATTGGAGATACGCAGTATTTT; CDR3: CASRTPRRGAIGDTQYF
V: TRBV7-3; D: TRBD1; size: .; J: TRBJ1-1; DNA: TGTGCCAGCAGCCTCTTAACAGGGGTAAAGAACACTGAAGCTTTCTTT; CDR3: CASSLLTGVKNTEAFF
V: TRBV5-1; D: .; size: .; J: TRBJ1-2; DNA: TGCGCCAGCAGCACGCAAAGGAGCTATGGCTACACCTTC; CDR3: CASSTQRSYGYTF
V: TRBV28; D: .; size: .; J: TRBJ2-7; DNA: TGTGCCAGCAGTCTGGGCCCCGACTACCCCTCCTACGAGCAGTACTTC; CDR3: CASSLGPDYPSYEQYF
V: TRBV5-1; D: TRBD2; size: .; J: TRBJ2-7; DNA: TGCGCCAGCAGCTTGACTAGCGGGCAGACCTACGAGCAGTACTTC; CDR3: CASSLTSGQTYEQYF
V: TRBV2; D: .; size: .; J: TRBJ1-5; DNA: TGTGCCAGCAGCGAAACCCTCAATTTTCTGGGGGCAAATCAGCCCCAGCATTTT; CDR3: CASSETLNFLGANQPQHF
V: TRBV6-1; D: .; size: .; J: TRBJ2-7; DNA: TGTGCCAGCAGTTTGCAGGGCTACGAGCAGTACTTC; CDR3: CASSLQGYEQYF
V: TRBV9; D: TRBD2; size: .; J: TRBJ2-7; DNA: TGTGCCAGCAGTCGGGGCGGGGGGCACGAGCAGTACTTC; CDR3: CASSRGGGHEQYF
V: TRBV2; D: TRBD2; size: .; J: TRBJ2-3; DNA: TGTGCCAGCAGTGAGGGGACTAGCGTGACAGATACGCAGTATTTT; CDR3: CASSEGTSVTDTQYF
V: TRBV5-1; D: .; size: .; J: TRBJ1-3; DNA: TGCGCCAGCAGCTTGGCGACAGCTAACTCTGGAAACACCATATATTTT; CDR3: CASSLATANSGNTIYF
V: TRBV28; D: .; size: .; J: TRBJ2-2; DNA: TGTGCCAGCAGCCCCGGTGGGGGGGGCCAGAACACCGGGGAGCTGTTTTTT; CDR3: CASSPGGGGQNTGELFF
V: TRBV7-9; D: .; size: .; J: TRBJ2-7; DNA: TGTGCCAGCAGCTTAGGAGGGCTCTACGAGCAGTACTTC; CDR3: CASSLGGLYEQYF
V: TRBV5-1; D: TRBD1; size: once; J: TRBJ1-1; DNA: TGCGCCAGCAAACGGACAGGGTCGACTGAAGCTTTCTTT; CDR3: CASKRTGSTEAFF
V: TRBV5-6; D: TRBD2; size: .; J: TRBJ2-7; DNA: TGTGCCAGCAGTCCGATAGCGGGAGAGTCCTACGAGCAGTACTTC; CDR3: CASSPIAGESYEQYF
V: TRBV27; D: .; size: .; J: TRBJ2-7; DNA: TGTGCCAGCAGTAACTGGGGGCCCTACGAGCAGTACTTC; CDR3: CASSNWGPYEQYF
V: TRBV9; D: .; size: once; J: TRBJ2-1; DNA: TGTGCCAGCAGCGTAGGGGAGGCCCGCTACAATGAGCAGTTCTTC; CDR3: CASSVGEARYNEQFF
V: TRBV27; D: TRBD1; size: .; J: TRBJ2-2; DNA: TGTGCCAGCAGTGCCGCGACAGGGACCGGGGAGCTGTTTTTT; CDR3: CASSAATGTGELFF
V: TRBV7-9; D: .; size: .; J: TRBJ2-1; DNA: TGTGCCAGCAGCTCAAACAGGGCGGTCACCTACAATGAGCAGTTCTTC; CDR3: CASSSNRAVTYNEQFF
V: TRBV5-1; D: .; size: .; J: TRBJ2-7; DNA: TGCGCCAGCAGCTTCGGTTCAACCGCCTACGAGCAGTACTTC; CDR3: CASSFGSTAYEQYF
V: TRBV5-8; D: TRBD1; size: .; J: TRBJ2-5; DNA: TGTGCCAGCAGCTTGGGGGGACAGGGACAGACCCAGTACTTC; CDR3: CASSLGGQGQTQYF
V: TRBV7-9; D: TRBD2; size: .; J: TRBJ2-7; DNA: TGTGCCAGCAGCTTCACTAGCGGACCCTACGAGCAGTACTTC; CDR3: CASSFTSGPYEQYF
V: TRBV15; D: .; size: .; J: TRBJ2-5; DNA: TGTGCCACCAGCACAGGGGTTCAAGAGACCCAGTACTTC; CDR3: CATSTGVQETQYF
V: TRBV11-2; D: .; size: .; J: TRBJ1-1; DNA: TGTGCCAGCAGCTCCGGGGAAGGGCACACTGAAGCTTTCTTT; CDR3: CASSSGEGHTEAFF
V: TRBV6-1; D: TRBD2; size: .; J: TRBJ2-5; DNA: TGTGCCAGCAGTGAGCAGCGCGGGGGGGAGACCCAGTACTTC; CDR3: CASSEQRGGETQYF
V: TRBV7-6; D: .; size: once; J: TRBJ2-1; DNA: TGTGCCAGCAGCTTAGCCCTACGGGGTTACGAGCAGTTCTTC; CDR3: CASSLALRGYEQFF
V: TRBV2; D: .; size: .; J: TRBJ2-7; DNA: TGTGCCGGATGGGGCAGGGGAAACGAGCAGTACTTC; CDR3: CAGWGRGNEQYF
V: TRBV5-4; D: TRBD1; size: .; J: TRBJ1-4; DNA: TGTGCCAGCAGCCGGACAGGGACTGAAAAACTGTTTTTT; CDR3: CASSRTGTEKLFF
V: TRBV7-2; D: .; size: .; J: TRBJ1-1; DNA: TGTGCCAGCAGCCAGACAGGTCTGGCCACTGAAGCTTTCTTT; CDR3: CASSQTGLATEAFF
V: TRBV18; D: .; size: .; J: TRBJ2-5; DNA: TGTGCCAGCTCAATACTCGTCGGGGAGACCCAGTACTTC; CDR3: CASSILVGETQYF